A single sample is the source of the 5 T cell receptor beta chains below, sequenced in a study of PD-1 blockade in classical Hodgkin lymphoma. With no exception, relapse followed autologous stem cell transplantation in all patients, and brentuximab vedotin exposure varied. TCRdb keeps only in-frame clones here, not all; method: immunoSEQ multiplex PCR. The table lists roughly 40,000 clones, 70% to 80% of them singletons. Sequences were derived from peripheral blood mononuclear cells (PBMCs), sampled at baseline. The receptors shown here come from a human donor with classical Hodgkin lymphoma.

V usage is TRBV29-1 and J usage is TRBJ2-7, with a possible D match to TRBD1 (5 bases). Trimming took 3 bases from V and 4 from J, leaving 13 bases between them. This CDR3 has 13 residues. Germline V lookup: CDR1 SQVTM, CDR2 ANQGSEA. The CDR3: CSVEQQGPYEQYF. CDR3 DNA sequence: TGCAGCGTTGAGCAGCAGGGTCCATACGAGCAGTACTTC.

The genes are TRBV4-3 and TRBJ2-3; D unclear. The germline V and J ends were trimmed by 0 bases and 2 bases, with 6 bases remaining between them. This CDR3 contains 14 residues. Looked up from germline, CDR1 is LGHNA and CDR2 is YSLEER. This CDR3 reads CASSQELDTDTQYF. For the CDR3, the DNA is TGCGCCAGCAGCCAAGAACTCGACACAGATACGCAGTATTTT.

The V and J genes are TRBV5-5 and TRBJ1-2; TRBD1 is a possible D gene (5 bases). V lost 0 bases, J lost 4 bases, and 13 bases lay in between. CDR3 length: 15 residues. Germline V gene sequence: CDR1 SGHKS, CDR2 YYEKEE (reference sequence). This CDR3 is CASSLAGDNPYGYTF. The CDR3 DNA reads as TGTGCCAGCAGCTTGGCGGGGGATAACCCCTATGGCTACACCTTC.

There are a few counts of this clone. The chain employs TRBV11-2 and TRBJ1-5; possibly TRBD1 for D (6 bases). CDR3 length: 16 residues. CDR1 is SGHAT, CDR2 FQNNGV, per germline. Trimming removed 4 bases from V and 4 bases from J, with 17 bases in between. The CDR3: CASSSQGPRVNQPQHF. In DNA form, the CDR3 reads TGTGCCAGCAGCTCCCAGGGGCCGCGAGTAAATCAGCCCCAGCATTTT.

The V gene is TRBV27, the J gene TRBJ2-2; D is undetermined. The length of the CDR3 is 12 residues. V shed 5 bases and J shed 1 base, with 2 bases lying between them. Germline V lookup: CDR1 MNHEY, CDR2 SMNVEV (reference sequence). DNA of the CDR3: TGTGCCAGCAGTGGGAACACCGGGGAGCTGTTTTTT. It encodes CASSGNTGELFF.